Given below is one TCR beta chain in context. Its antigen is not known. These data are taken from a study of cytomegalovirus exposure and HLA in healthy donors. On the study more broadly: HLA-typed donors were the source of some 80 million unique TCRs, which an early data release held.

General study points: V- and J-gene trimming of TCR beta was linked (in a later analysis) to a missense DCLRE1C variant.

Germline V gene sequence: CDR1 MNHEY, CDR2 SVGAGI. With 0 bases removed from V and 5 bases from J, the gap between germline ends came to 8 bases. This CDR3 is 14 amino acids long. The PCR made use of 60 Vbeta and 13 Jbeta primers. The table came from immunoSEQ multiplex PCR; TCRdb's copy has only in-frame clones and leaves some out. This table lists about 200,000 clones. The sample was PBMCs. The chain combines TRBV6-5 with TRBJ1-5; perhaps TRBD1 as D (6 bases). This receptor was taken from a girl aged 2-10 years in good health and CMV-seropositive. The CDR3 nucleotides are TGTGCCAGCAGTTACTCACAGGGAGATCAGCCCCAGCATTTT. Its translation is CASSYSQGDQPQHF.